The source of this T cell receptor (beta chain) is a study of blood T cell repertoires in COVID-19. Trimming pared 1 base from V and 2 bases from J, leaving 6 bases between. Germline CDR1 and CDR2: SGHRS and YFSETQ. This CDR3 is built from 13 residues. The table came from immunoSEQ multiplex PCR; TCRdb's copy has only in-frame clones and leaves some out. The sample has under 300,000 clones, roughly 82% seen once. Sequenced material: peripheral blood. The receptor comes from a woman aged 40 to 50 who had recovered from COVID-19. The rearrangement links TRBV5-1 to TRBJ2-5; D might be TRBD1 (6 bases). Written as DNA, the CDR3 is TGCGCCAGCAGCTTGCAGGGGCAAGAGACCCAGTACTTC. Its translation: CASSLQGQETQYF.